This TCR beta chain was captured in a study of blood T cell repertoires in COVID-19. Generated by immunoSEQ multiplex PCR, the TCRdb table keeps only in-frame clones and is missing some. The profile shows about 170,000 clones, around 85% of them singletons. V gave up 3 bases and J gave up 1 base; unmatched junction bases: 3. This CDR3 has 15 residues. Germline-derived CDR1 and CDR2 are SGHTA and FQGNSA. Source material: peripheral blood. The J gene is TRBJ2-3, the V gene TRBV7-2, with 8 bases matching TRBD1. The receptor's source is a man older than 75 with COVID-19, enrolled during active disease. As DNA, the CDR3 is TGTGCCAGCAGCTTCCGGGGACAGGGCACAGATACGCAGTATTTT. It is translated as CASSFRGQGTDTQYF.